The present T cell receptor (beta chain) was sequenced within a study of CD8 T cells in ankylosing spondylitis. Overall study results and limits: About 8 highly homologous variants made up a TCR beta motif, and this motif appeared characteristic of ankylosing spondylitis blood. Prior literature has documented some motif variants in synovial fluid and blood from reactive arthritis.

With molecular barcodes, quantitative 5'-RACE was used to make the TCR beta libraries. TCRdb called the 5' RACE reads again in MiXCR, with one record for every CDR3 protein. The table includes around 330,000 distinct CDR3 sequences, under 14% detected once. V was shortened by 6 bases and J by 4 bases, with 9 bases between the two germline ends. CDR3 length equals 12 residues. Per the germline V gene, CDR1 is DFQATT and CDR2 is SNEGSKA (reference sequence). As for this clonotype: Antigen: not known. A clone one base away is much larger, so this may be a read error.

This clonotype was sampled from a female donor with ankylosing spondylitis or in good health (not recorded which). The sample consisted of blood, either unsorted or a sorted T cell fraction (not recorded which). The rearrangement uses TRBV20-1 and TRBJ2-2; D not certain. CDR3 residues: CSARVGTGELFF. The CDR3 DNA follows: TGCAGTGCCCGCGTCGGCACCGGGGAGCTGTTTTTT.